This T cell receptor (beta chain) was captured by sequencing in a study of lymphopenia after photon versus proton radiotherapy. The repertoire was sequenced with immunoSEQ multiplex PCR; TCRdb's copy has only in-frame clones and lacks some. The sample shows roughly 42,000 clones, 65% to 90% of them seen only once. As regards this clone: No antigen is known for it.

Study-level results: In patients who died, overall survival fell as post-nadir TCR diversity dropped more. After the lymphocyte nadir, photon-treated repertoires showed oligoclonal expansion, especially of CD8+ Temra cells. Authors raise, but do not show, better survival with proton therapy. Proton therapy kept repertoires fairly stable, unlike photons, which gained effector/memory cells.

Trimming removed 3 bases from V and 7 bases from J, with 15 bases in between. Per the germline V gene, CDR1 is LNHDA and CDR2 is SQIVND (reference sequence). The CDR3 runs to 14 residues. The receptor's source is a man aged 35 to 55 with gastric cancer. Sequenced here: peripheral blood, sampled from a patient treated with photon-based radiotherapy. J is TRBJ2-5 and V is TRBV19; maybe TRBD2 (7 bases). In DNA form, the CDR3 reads TGTGCCAGTAGTATCGGGGGGCCCGCGGGGACCCAGTACTTC. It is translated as CASSIGGPAGTQYF.